This T cell receptor beta chain emerged from a study of blood T cell repertoires in COVID-19. On the study more broadly: Collection of acute and convalescent COVID-19 samples took place in the United States, Italy and Spain. From T cells, B-cell-depleted T cells, or PBMCs came the material, which was cDNA or gDNA.

This clone has a single count. In the source study's methods: Counts of nucleated cells, estimated from reference gene primer amplification, were obtained. Method: immunoSEQ multiplex PCR; TCRdb's copy keeps in-frame clones and lacks some. That table furnishes V, J and clone size, whereas the DNA furnished D and trimming. Of about 110,000 clones in the sample, 88% were seen once. V lost 3 bases and J 7 bases, leaving 10 bases between the germline ends. This CDR3 has 12 amino acids. Germline CDR1 and CDR2: MNHEY and SVGAGI. The specimen sequenced was peripheral blood. This chain links TRBV6-5 with TRBJ2-7, with D possibly being TRBD2 (5 bases). This receptor was obtained from a woman between 45 and 65 years old with acute or convalescent COVID-19. In DNA, the CDR3 is TGTGCCAGCAGTTATAGGTCGGGAGAGCAGTACTTC. Its protein product is CASSYRSGEQYF.